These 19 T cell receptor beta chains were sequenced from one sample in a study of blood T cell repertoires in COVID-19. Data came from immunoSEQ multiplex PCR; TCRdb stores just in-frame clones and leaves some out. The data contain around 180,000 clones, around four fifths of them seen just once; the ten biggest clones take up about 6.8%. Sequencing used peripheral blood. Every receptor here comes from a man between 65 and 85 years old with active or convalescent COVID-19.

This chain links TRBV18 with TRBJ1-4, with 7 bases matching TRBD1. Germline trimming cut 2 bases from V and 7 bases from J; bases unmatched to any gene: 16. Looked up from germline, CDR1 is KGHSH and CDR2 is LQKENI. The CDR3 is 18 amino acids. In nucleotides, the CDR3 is TGTGCCAGCTCACCATTTCCTTCCAGACAGGGAAGTGGTGAAAAACTGTTTTTT. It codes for CASSPFPSRQGSGEKLFF.

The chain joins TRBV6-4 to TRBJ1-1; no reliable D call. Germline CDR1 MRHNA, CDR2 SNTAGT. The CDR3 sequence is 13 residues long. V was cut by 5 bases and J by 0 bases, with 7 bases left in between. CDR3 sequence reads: CASSKGVNTEAFF. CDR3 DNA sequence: TGTGCCAGCAGTAAGGGAGTGAACACTGAAGCTTTCTTT.

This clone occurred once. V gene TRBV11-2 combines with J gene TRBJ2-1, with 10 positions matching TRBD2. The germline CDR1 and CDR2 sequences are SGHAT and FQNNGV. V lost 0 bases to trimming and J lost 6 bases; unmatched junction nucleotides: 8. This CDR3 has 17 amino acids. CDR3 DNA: TGTGCCAGCAGCTTAGATGCAGTTGCTAGCGGGGGCAATGAGCAGTTCTTC. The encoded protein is CASSLDAVASGGNEQFF.

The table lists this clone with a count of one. CDR3: CASSSPTGGGQETQYF. The CDR3 nucleotides are TGTGCCAGCAGTTCCCCCACGGGGGGGGGCCAAGAGACCCAGTACTTC. The rearrangement links TRBV11-3 to TRBJ2-5; 8 nucleotides align to TRBD2. The ends lost 6 bases at V and 1 base at J; junction bases unmatched: 10. In germline, CDR1 is SGHNT, CDR2 YENEEA. The CDR3 spans 16 residues.

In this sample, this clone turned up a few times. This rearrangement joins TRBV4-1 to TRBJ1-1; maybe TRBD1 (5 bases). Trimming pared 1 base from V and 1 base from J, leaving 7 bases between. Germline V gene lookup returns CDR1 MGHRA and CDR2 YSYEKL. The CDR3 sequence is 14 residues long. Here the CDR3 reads CASSQVGGNTEAFF. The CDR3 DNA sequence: TGCGCCAGCAGCCAAGTCGGGGGGAACACTGAAGCTTTCTTT.

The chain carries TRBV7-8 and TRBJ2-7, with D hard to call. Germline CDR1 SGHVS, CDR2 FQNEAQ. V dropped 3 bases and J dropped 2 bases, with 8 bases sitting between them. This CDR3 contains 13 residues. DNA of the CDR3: TGTGCCAGCAGCTTTCGGGTGGCCTACGAGCAGTACTTC. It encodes CASSFRVAYEQYF.

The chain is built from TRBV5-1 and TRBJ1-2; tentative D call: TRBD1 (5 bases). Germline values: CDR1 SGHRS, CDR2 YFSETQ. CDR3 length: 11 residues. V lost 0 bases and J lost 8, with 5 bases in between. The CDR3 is CASSLEGGYTF. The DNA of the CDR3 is TGCGCCAGCAGCTTGGAGGGGGGCTACACCTTC.

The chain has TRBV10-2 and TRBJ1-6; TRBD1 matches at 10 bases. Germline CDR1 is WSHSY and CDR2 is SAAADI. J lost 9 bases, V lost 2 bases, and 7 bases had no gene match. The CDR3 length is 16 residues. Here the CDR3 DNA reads TGCGCCAGCAGTGAGGGGACCGGGACAGGGGTTTCACCCCTCCACTTT. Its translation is CASSEGTGTGVSPLHF.

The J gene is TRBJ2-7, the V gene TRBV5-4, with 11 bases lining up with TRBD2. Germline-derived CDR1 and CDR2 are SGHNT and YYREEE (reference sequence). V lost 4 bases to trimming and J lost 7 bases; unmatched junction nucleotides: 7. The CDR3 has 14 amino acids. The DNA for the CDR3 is TGTGCCAGCAGCGAAGGACTAGCGGGCTTTGAGCAGTACTTC. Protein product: CASSEGLAGFEQYF.

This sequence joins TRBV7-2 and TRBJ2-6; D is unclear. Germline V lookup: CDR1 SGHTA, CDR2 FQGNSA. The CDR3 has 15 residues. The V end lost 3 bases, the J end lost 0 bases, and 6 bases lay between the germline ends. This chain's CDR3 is CASSFRVSGANVLTF. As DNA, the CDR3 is TGTGCCAGCAGCTTTCGGGTCTCTGGGGCCAACGTCCTGACTTTC. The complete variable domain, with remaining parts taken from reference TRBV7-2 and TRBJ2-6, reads GAGVSQSPSNKVTEKGKDVELRCDPISGHTALYWYRQSLGQGLEFLIYFQGNSAPDKSGLPSDRFSAERTGGSVSTLTIQRTQQEDSAVYLCASSFRVSGANVLTFGAGSRLTVL.

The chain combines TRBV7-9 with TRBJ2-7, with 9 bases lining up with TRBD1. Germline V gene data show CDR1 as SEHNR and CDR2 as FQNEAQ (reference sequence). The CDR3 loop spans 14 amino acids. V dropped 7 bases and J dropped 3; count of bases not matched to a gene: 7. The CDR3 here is CASIHTDRGYEQYF. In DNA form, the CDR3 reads TGTGCCAGCATCCACACGGACAGGGGCTACGAGCAGTACTTC.

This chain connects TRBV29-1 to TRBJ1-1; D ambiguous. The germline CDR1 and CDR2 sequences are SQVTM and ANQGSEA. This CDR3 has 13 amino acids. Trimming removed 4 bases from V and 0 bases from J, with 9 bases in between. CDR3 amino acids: CSVGSGMNTEAFF. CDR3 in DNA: TGCAGCGTTGGCTCAGGAATGAACACTGAAGCTTTCTTT. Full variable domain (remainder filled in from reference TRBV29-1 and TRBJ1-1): SAVISQKPSRDICQRGTSLTIQCQVDSQVTMMFWYRQQPGQSLTLIATANQGSEATYESGFVIDKFPISRPNLTFSTLTVSNMSPEDSSIYLCSVGSGMNTEAFFGQGTRLTVV.

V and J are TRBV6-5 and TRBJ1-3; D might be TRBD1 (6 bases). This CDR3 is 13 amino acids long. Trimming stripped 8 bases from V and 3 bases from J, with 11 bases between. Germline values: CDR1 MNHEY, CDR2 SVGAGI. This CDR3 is CASQRTVGNTIYF. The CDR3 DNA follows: TGTGCCAGCCAGAGGACAGTTGGAAACACCATATATTTT.

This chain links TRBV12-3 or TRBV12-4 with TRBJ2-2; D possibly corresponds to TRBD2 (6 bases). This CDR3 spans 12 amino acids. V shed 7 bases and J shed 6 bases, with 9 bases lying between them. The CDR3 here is CASTTGAGELFF. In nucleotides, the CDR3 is TGTGCCAGCACTACGGGGGCCGGGGAGCTGTTTTTT.

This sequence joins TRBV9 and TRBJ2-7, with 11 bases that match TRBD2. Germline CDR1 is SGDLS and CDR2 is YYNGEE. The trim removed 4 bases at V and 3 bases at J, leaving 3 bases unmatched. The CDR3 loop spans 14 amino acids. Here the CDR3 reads CASSPGLAGYEQYF. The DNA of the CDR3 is TGTGCCAGCAGCCCCGGACTAGCGGGCTACGAGCAGTACTTC.

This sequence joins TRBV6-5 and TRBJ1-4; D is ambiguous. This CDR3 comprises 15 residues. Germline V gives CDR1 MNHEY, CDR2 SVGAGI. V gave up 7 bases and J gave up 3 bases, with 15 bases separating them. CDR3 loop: CASMRIGRPNEKLFF. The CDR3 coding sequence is TGTGCCAGCATGCGAATAGGGAGGCCTAATGAAAAACTGTTTTTT.

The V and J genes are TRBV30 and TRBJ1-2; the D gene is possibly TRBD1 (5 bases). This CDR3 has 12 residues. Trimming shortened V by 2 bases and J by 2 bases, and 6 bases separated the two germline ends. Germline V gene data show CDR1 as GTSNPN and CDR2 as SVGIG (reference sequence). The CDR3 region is CAWSKGNYGYTF. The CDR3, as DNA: TGTGCCTGGAGTAAGGGGAACTATGGCTACACCTTC.

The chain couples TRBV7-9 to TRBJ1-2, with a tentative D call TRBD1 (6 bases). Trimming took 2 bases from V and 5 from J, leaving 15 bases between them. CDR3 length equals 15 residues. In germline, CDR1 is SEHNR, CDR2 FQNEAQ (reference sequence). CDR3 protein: CASSLMEQGPYGYTF. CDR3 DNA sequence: TGTGCCAGCAGCTTAATGGAACAGGGACCGTATGGCTACACCTTC.

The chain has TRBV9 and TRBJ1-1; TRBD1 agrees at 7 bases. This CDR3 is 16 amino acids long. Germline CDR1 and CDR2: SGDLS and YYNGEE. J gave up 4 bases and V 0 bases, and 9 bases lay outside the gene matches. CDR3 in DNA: TGTGCCAGCAGCGTAGCTACAGGGGAGTTGGGCACTGAAGCTTTCTTT. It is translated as CASSVATGELGTEAFF.